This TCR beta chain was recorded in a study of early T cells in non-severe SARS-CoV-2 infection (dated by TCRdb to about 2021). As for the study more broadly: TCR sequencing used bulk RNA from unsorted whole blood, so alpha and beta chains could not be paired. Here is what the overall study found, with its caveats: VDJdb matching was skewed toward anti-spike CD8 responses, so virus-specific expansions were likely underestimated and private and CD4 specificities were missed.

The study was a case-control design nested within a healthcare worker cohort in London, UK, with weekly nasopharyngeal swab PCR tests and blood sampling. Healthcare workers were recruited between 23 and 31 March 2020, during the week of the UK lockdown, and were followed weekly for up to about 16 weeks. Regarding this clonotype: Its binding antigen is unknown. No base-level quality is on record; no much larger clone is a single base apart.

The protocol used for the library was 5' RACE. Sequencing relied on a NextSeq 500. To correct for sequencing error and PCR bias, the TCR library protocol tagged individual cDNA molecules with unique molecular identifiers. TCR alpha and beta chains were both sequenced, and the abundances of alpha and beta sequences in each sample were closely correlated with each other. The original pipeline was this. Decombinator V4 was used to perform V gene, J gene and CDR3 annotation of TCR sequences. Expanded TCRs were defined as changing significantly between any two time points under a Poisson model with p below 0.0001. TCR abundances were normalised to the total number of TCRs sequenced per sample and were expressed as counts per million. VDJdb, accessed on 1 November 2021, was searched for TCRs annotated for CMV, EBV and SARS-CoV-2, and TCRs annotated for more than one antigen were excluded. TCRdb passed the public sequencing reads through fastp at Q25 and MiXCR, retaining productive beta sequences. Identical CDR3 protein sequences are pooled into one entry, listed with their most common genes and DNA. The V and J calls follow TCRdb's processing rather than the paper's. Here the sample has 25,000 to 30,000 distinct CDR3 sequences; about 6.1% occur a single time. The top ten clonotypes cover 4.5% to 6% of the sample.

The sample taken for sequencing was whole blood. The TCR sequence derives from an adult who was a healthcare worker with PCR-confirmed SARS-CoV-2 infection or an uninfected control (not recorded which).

This receptor carries the CDR3 CATEESPYGYTF. DNA sequence: TGTGCCACGGAGGAGAGCCCCTATGGCTACACCTTC. Recombination connected TRBV7-2 to TRBJ1-2, with no confidently assigned D gene. Cut back by 10 bases and 4 bases, the V and J ends lie 13 bases apart. The germline V gene provides CDR1 SGHTA and CDR2 FQGNSA. The CDR3, from cysteine to phenylalanine, totals 12 residues. The retained sequence is limited to the CDR3, 36 bases, with the frame set at the first base.